The TCR beta chain under discussion was sequenced for a study of T cells in Graves' hyperthyroidism and ophthalmopathy. TCR beta CDR3 sequences were amplified from RNA transcripts. With the HTBI primer set, the TCR CDR3 went through a first round of RT-PCR. One entry per CDR3 protein results from TCRdb running MiXCR on the multiplex PCR reads. The sample yields approximately 640,000 distinct CDR3 sequences, 45% seen once. Germline-derived CDR1 and CDR2 are SGHVS and FQNEAQ. CDR3 size: 16 residues. With V trimmed by 0 bases and J by 4 bases, 3 bases remained unmatched. Exclusion of patients followed from uncontrolled infection, other autoimmune disease, pregnancy or lactation. This clonotype came up many times. Antigen unknown. General study findings and limits: Blood held most thyroid clonotypes expanded above 0.001 frequency. The model's output predicted ophthalmopathy at a median of approximately 6.5 months prior to onset. Separation of ophthalmopathy from stable hyperthyroidism was achieved by a 13 V-J model.

Sequencing used peripheral blood or thyroid tissue (not recorded which). This TCR came from an adult man with Graves' disease, either hyperthyroidism or ophthalmopathy (not recorded which). The V call is TRBV7-8, the J call TRBJ2-5; TRBD2 aligns across 12 bases. CDR3 nucleotides: TGTGCCAGCAGCTTAGCGCCGACTAGCGGGGGAGAGACCCAGTACTTC. Protein sequence: CASSLAPTSGGETQYF.